This note documents a single TCR beta chain sequence. The germline CDR1 and CDR2 sequences are LNHDA and SQIVND (reference sequence). This CDR3 region has 15 residues. Trimming at V came to 1 base and at J to 5 bases, leaving 3 bases not matched to a gene. The data belong to a study of blood T cell repertoires in COVID-19. Overall study: The United States, Italy and Spain provided the acute and convalescent COVID-19 samples. The analysed material was cDNA or gDNA that came from T cells, B-cell-depleted T cells, or PBMCs.

In the authors' workflow: Cell counts per sample came from amplifying reference gene primers. TCRdb's table, derived via immunoSEQ multiplex PCR, lists solely in-frame clones and lacks some. That table supplies the V and J calls and clone size; D and trimming were determined from the DNA. The repertoire holds more than 100,000 clones, with around 86% as singletons. This clonotype was sampled from a man of 80 years or more with acute or convalescent COVID-19. The gene calls are TRBV19 and TRBJ2-2, with TRBD1 identical over 8 bases. Sequenced material: peripheral blood. The CDR3 region has the DNA TGTGCCAGTAGTATAGTAACAGGGGGGACCGGGGAGCTGTTTTTT. It encodes CASSIVTGGTGELFF. Supplemented by reference TRBV19 and TRBJ2-2, the full variable domain reads DGGITQSPKYLFRKEGQNVTLSCEQNLNHDAMYWYRQDPGQGLRLIYYSQIVNDFQKGDIAEGYSVSREKKESFPLTVTSAQKNPTAFYLCASSIVTGGTGELFFGEGSRLTVL.